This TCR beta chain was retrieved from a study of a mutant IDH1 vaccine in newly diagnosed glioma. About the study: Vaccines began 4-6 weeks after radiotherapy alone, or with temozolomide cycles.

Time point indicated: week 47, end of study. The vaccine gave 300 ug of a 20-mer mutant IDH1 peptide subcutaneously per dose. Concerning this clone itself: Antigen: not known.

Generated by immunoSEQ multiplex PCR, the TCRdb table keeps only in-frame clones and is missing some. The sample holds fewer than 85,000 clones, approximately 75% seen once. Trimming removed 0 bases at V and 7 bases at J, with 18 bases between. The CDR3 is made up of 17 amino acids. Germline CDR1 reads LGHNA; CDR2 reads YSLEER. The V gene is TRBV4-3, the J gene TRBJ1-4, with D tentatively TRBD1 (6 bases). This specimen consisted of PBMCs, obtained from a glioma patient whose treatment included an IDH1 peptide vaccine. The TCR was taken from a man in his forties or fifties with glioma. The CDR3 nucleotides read TGCGCCAGCAGCCAAGATGGGGCTGGGGGCGCCGGTGAAAAACTGTTTTTT. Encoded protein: CASSQDGAGGAGEKLFF.